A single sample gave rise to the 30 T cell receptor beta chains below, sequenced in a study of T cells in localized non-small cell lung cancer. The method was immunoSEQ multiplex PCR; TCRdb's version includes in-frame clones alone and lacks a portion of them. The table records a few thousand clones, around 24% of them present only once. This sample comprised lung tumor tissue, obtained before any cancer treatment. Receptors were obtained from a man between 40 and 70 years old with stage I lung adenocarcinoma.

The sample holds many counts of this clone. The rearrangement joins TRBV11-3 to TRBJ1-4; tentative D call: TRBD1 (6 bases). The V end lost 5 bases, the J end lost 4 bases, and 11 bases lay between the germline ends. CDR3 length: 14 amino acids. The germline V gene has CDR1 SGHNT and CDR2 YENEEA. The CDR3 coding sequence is TGTGCCAGCAGCCCTCGGACAGTTAATGAAAAACTGTTTTTT. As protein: CASSPRTVNEKLFF.

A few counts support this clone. CDR3 DNA sequence: TGTGCCAGCTCACCCCGGGCAGGGGAGATGAACACTGAAGCTTTCTTT. It translates to CASSPRAGEMNTEAFF. The V call is TRBV18, the J call TRBJ1-1; D may be TRBD1 (6 bases). Looked up from germline, CDR1 is KGHSH and CDR2 is LQKENI. The CDR3 length is 16 residues. Trimming took off 3 bases at V and 0 bases at J, with 14 bases between the two ends.

CDR3: CASSKGTTNEKLFF. The CDR3 DNA sequence: TGCGCCAGCAGCAAAGGGACAACTAATGAAAAACTGTTTTTT. This chain connects TRBV5-1 to TRBJ1-4; the D is unclear. Germline V lookup: CDR1 SGHRS, CDR2 YFSETQ. Trimming shortened V by 4 bases and J by 0 bases, and 7 bases separated the two germline ends. The CDR3 covers 14 residues. Drawing the rest from reference TRBV5-1 and TRBJ1-4, the complete variable domain is KAGVTQTPRYLIKTRGQQVTLSCSPISGHRSVSWYQQTPGQGLQFLFEYFSETQRNKGNFPGRFSGRQFSNSRSEMNVSTLELGDSALYLCASSKGTTNEKLFFGSGTQLSVL.

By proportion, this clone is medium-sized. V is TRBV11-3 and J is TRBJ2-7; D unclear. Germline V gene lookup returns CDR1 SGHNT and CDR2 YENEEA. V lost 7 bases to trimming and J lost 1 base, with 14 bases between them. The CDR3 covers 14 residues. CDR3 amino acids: CASTIGVGSYEQYF. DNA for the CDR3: TGTGCCAGCACCATTGGGGTGGGATCCTACGAGCAGTACTTC.

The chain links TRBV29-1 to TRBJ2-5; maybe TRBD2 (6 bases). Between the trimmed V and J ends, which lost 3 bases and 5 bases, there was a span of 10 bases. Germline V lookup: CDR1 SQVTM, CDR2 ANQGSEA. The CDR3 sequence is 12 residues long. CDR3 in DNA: TGCAGCGTTGACGGGAGAGGTGAGACCCAGTACTTC. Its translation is CSVDGRGETQYF.

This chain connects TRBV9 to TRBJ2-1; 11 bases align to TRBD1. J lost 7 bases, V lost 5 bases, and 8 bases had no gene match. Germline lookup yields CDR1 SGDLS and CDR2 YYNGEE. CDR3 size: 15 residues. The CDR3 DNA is TGTGCCAGCAGACACCGGGACAGGGGGTATAATGAGCAGTTCTTC. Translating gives CASRHRDRGYNEQFF.

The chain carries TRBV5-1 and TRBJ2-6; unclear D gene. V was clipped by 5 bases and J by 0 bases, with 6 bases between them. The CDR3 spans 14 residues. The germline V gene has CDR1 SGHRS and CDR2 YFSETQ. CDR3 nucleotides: TGCGCCAGCAGTTGGACCTCTGGGGCCAACGTCCTGACTTTC. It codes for CASSWTSGANVLTF.

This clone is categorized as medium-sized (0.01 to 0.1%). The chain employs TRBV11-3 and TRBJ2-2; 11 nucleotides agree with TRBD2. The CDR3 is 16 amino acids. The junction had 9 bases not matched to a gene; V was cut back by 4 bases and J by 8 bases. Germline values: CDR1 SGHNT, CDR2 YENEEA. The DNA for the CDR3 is TGTGCCAGCAGCTCGCCGACTAGCGGGGACCCGGGGGAGCTGTTTTTT. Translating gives CASSSPTSGDPGELFF.

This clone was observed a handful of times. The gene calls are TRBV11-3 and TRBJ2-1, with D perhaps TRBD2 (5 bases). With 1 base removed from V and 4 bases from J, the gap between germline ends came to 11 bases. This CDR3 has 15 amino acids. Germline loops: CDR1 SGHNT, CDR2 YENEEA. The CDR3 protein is CASSLGSGFYNEQFF. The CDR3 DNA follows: TGTGCCAGCAGCTTAGGGAGCGGCTTTTACAATGAGCAGTTCTTC. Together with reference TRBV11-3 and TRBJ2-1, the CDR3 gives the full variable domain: EAGVVQSPRYKIIEKKQPVAFWCNPISGHNTLYWYLQNLGQGPELLIRYENEEAVDDSQLPKDRFSAERLKGVDSTLKIQPAELGDSAVYLCASSLGSGFYNEQFFGPGTRLTVL.

The CDR3 nucleotides are TGTGCCTGGAGTGTCGGACAGGGAATCTCTGGGGCCAACGTCCTGACTTTC. It is translated as CAWSVGQGISGANVLTF. This chain joins TRBV30 and TRBJ2-6; 8 bases fit TRBD1. V gave up 0 bases and J gave up 0 bases; unmatched junction bases: 4. This CDR3 comprises 17 residues. Germline CDR1 and CDR2: GTSNPN and SVGIG (reference sequence).

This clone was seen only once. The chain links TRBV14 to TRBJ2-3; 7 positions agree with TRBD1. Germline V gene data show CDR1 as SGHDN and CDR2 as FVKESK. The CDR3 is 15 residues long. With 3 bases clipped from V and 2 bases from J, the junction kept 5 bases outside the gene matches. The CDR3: CASSHRQGYTDTQYF. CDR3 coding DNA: TGTGCCAGCAGCCACCGACAGGGATACACAGATACGCAGTATTTT.

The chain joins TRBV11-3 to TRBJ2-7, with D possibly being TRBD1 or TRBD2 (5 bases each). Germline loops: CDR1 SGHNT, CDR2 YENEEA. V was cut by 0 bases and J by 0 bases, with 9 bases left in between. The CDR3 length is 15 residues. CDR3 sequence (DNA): TGTGCCAGCAGCTTAGAGGGACGGGGCTCCTACGAGCAGTACGTC. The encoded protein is CASSLEGRGSYEQYV.

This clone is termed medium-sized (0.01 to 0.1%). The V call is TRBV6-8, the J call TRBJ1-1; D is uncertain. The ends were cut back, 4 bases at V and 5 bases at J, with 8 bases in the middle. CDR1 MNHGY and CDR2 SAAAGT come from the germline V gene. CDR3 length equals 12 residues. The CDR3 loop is CASSWVLTEAFF. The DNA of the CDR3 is TGTGCCAGCAGTTGGGTGCTTACTGAAGCTTTCTTT.

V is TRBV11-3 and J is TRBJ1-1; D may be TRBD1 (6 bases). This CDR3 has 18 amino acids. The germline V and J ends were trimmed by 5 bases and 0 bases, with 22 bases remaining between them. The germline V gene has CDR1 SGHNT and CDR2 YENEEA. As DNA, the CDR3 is TGTGCCAGCAGCGCCGCTGACAGGTCGTGGGGCATGAACACTGAAGCTTTCTTT. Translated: CASSAADRSWGMNTEAFF. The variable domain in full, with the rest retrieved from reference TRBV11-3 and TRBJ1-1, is EAGVVQSPRYKIIEKKQPVAFWCNPISGHNTLYWYLQNLGQGPELLIRYENEEAVDDSQLPKDRFSAERLKGVDSTLKIQPAELGDSAVYLCASSAADRSWGMNTEAFFGQGTRLTVV.

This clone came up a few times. The CDR3 coding sequence is TGCGCCAGCAGCCAAGTACCCAGAGAGGGGTGGGAAGCTTTCTTT. It yields the protein CASSQVPREGWEAFF. The chain employs TRBV1 and TRBJ1-1. TRBV1 is annotated as a pseudogene. The CDR3 runs to 15 residues.

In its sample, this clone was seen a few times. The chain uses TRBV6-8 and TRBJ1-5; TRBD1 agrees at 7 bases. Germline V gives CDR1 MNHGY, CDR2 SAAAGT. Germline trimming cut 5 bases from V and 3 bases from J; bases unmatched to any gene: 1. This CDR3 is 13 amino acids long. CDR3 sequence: CASSGTDNQPQHF. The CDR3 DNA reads TGTGCCAGCAGTGGGACAGACAATCAGCCCCAGCATTTT.

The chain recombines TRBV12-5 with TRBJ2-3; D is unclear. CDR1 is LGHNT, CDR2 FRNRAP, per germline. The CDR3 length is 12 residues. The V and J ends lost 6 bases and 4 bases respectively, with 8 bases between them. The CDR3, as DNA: TGTGCTAGTGGCCTCCTTCCAGATACGCAGTATTTT. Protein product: CASGLLPDTQYF.

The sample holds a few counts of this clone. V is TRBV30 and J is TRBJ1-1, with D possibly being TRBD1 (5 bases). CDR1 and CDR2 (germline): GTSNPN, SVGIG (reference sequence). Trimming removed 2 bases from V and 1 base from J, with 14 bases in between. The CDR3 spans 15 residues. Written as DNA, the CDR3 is TGTGCCTGGAGTTTAACCCTCGGACAGAACACTGAAGCTTTCTTT. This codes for CAWSLTLGQNTEAFF.

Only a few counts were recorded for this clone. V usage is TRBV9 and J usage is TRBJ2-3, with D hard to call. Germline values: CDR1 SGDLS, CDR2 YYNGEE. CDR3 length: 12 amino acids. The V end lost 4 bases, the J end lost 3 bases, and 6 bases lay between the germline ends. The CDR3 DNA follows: TGTGCCAGCAGCCCCCCAACAGATACGCAGTATTTT. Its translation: CASSPPTDTQYF.

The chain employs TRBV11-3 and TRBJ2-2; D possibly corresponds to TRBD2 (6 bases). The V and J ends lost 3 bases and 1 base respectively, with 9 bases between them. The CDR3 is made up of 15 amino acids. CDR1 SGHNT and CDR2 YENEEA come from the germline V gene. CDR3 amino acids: CASSLGGRNTGELFF. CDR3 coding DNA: TGTGCCAGCAGCTTGGGGGGAAGGAACACCGGGGAGCTGTTTTTT.

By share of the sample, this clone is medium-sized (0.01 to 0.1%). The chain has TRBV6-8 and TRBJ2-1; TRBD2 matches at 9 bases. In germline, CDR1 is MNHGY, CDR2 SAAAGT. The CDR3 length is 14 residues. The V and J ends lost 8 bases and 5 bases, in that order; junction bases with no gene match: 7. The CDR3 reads CASLSGSGDNEQFF. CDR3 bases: TGTGCCAGCCTTAGCGGGAGTGGGGACAATGAGCAGTTCTTC.

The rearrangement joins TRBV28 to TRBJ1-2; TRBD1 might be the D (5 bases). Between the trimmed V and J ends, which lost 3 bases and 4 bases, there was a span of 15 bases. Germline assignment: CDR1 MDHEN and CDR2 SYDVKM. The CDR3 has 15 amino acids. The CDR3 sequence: CASSFSGPRVYGYTF. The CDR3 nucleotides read TGTGCCAGCAGTTTTAGCGGTCCCAGGGTCTATGGCTACACCTTC.

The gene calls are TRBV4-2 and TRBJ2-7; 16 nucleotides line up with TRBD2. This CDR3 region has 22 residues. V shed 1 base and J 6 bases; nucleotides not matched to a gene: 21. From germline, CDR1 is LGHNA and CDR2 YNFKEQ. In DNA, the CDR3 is TGTGCCAGCAGCCAAGGCAGCCTTGGGACTAGCGGGAGGGCTTCCTGGTCTCGCGAGCAGTACTTC. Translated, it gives CASSQGSLGTSGRASWSREQYF.

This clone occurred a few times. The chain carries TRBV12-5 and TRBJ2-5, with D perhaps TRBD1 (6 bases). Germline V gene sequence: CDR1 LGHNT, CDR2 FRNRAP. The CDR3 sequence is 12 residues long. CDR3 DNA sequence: TGTGCCAGCAACAGGGACATGGAGACCCAGTACTTC. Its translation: CASNRDMETQYF. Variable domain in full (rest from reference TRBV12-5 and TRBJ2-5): DARVTQTPRHKVTEMGQEVTMRCQPILGHNTVFWYRQTMMQGLELLAYFRNRAPLDDSGMPKDRFSAEMPDATLATLKIQPSEPRDSAVYFCASNRDMETQYFGPGTRLLVL.

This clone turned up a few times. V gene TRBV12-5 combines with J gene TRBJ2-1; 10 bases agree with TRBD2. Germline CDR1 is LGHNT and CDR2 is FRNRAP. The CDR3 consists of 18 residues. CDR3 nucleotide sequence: TGTGCCAGCCGTCACCTAGCGGGAGTAAGGGGATTCTACAATGAGCAGTTCTTC. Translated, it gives CASRHLAGVRGFYNEQFF.

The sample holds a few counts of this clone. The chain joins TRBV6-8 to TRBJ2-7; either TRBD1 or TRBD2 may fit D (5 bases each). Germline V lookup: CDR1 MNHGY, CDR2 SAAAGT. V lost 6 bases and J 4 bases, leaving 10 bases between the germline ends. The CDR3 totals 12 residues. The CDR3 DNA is TGTGCCAGCAGCCCTGGGGGATACGAGCAGTACGTC. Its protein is CASSPGGYEQYV.

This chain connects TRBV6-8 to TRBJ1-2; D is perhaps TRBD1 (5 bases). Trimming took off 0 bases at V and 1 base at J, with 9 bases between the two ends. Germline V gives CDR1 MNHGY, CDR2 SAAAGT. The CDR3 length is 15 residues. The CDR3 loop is CASSYSPGSNYGYTF. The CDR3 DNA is TGTGCCAGCAGTTACTCGCCAGGGAGTAACTATGGCTACACCTTC.

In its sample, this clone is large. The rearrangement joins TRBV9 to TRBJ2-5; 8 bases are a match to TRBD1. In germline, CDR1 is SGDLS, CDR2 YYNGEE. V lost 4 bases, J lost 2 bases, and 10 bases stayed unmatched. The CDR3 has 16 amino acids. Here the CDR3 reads CASSTSGGARQETQYF. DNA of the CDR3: TGTGCCAGCAGCACATCAGGGGGCGCGAGGCAAGAGACCCAGTACTTC.

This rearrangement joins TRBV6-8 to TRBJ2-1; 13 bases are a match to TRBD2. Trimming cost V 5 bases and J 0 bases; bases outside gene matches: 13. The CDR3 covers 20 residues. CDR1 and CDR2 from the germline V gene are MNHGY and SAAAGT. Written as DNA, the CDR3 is TGTGCCAGCAGTGGGGCGACTAGCGGGAGGTTCCTGAGCTCCTACAATGAGCAGTTCTTC. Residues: CASSGATSGRFLSSYNEQFF.

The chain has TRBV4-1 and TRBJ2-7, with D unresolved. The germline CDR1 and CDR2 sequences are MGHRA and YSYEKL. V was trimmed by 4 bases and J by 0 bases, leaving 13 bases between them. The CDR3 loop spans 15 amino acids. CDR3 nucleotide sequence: TGCGCCAGCAGCCCAAATCAGGACGGCTCCTACGAGCAGTACTTC. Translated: CASSPNQDGSYEQYF.